Given below is one TCR beta chain in context. Its specificity is not known. This sample was included in a study of CD8 T cells in Susac syndrome. Study as a whole: Treatment at blood withdrawal was none, corticosteroids, or intravenous immunoglobulin alone in Susac syndrome patients.

TCR beta from blood CD8+ and CD4+ T cells was sequenced. Notes on the study in general: In Susac syndrome, the CD4+ T cell repertoires did not show clonal expansion.

CDR1 is SGDLS and CDR2 is YYNGEE in the germline V gene. This CDR3 region has 18 residues. The germline V and J ends were trimmed by 0 bases and 3 bases, with 21 bases remaining between them. Random hexamers were used to reverse transcribe the RNA input (0.5 to 1 ug). TCRdb itself ran the immunoSEQ multiplex PCR reads through MiXCR, one entry per CDR3 protein. The sample includes 150,000 to 200,000 distinct CDR3 sequences, about 96% of them seen just once. The chain joins TRBV9 to TRBJ2-5; perhaps TRBD1 as D (6 bases). The sequencing input was CD4+ T cells from PBMCs. The TCR was taken from a human donor with Susac syndrome. CDR3 nucleotides: TGTGCCAGCAGCGTAGGCGTGCAGGGGCTGGGTGTAAAAGAGACCCAGTACTTC. Amino acids: CASSVGVQGLGVKETQYF.